The 20 T cell receptor beta chains below come from one sample, sequenced in a study of glioma-infiltrating T cells. Amplification of TCR alpha and beta CDR3 regions from RNA used iRepertoire nested multiplex PCR. TCRdb ran MiXCR on the multiplex PCR reads and lists one entry per CDR3 protein. The sample contains 90,000 to 100,000 distinct CDR3 sequences, approximately 42% of which appear only once. The sequencing sample was made of glioma tissue, nonneoplastic brain tissue, or PBMCs (not recorded which). The receptors here all came from a human donor with low-grade glioma or glioblastoma, undergoing nonglioma brain surgery, or in good health (not recorded which).

There are many counts of this clonotype. CDR3 sequence reads: CASSMGGGGFYEQYF. CDR3 in DNA: TGTGCCAGTAGTATGGGAGGGGGCGGTTTCTACGAGCAGTACTTC. The rearrangement joins TRBV19 to TRBJ2-7; D possibly matches TRBD1 or TRBD2 (7 bases each). This CDR3 region has 15 residues. V shed 3 bases and J shed 3 bases, with 15 bases lying between them. Germline V gives CDR1 LNHDA, CDR2 SQIVND (reference sequence).

Note on this clonotype: The junction departs from the called germline gene at one end, perhaps through a read error. The gene calls are TRBV20-1 and TRBJ2-5, with TRBD1 matching 8 bases. CDR1 and CDR2 from the germline V gene are DFQATT and SNEGSKA (reference sequence). There are 15 residues in the CDR3. CDR3 amino acids: CSARRSGQVQETQYF. DNA of the CDR3: TGCAGTGCTAGACGGTCGGGACAGGTACAAGAGACTCAGTACTTC.

The count of this clonotype is one. Possible read error: a much larger clone is one base away. The CDR3 does not close with the conserved phenylalanine or tryptophan, likely indicating a read error. The chain combines TRBV18 with TRBJ2-4, with unresolved D. Per germline, CDR1 KGHSH and CDR2 LQKENI. The CDR3 has 15 residues. With 2 bases removed from V and 4 bases from J, the gap between germline ends came to 12 bases. CDR3 nucleotide sequence: TGTGCCAGCTCACCAAATTACCCACCGAAAAACATTCAGTACCTC. Its translation is CASSPNYPPKNIQYL.

This clonotype was seen at least ten times. V usage is TRBV24-1 and J usage is TRBJ1-2; D remains ambiguous. The V gene's germline CDR1 is KGHDR and CDR2 SFDVKD. The germline V and J ends were trimmed by 3 bases and 6 bases, with 10 bases remaining between them. CDR3 length: 13 residues. Here the CDR3 reads CATSDARFDGYTF. CDR3 nucleotide sequence: TGTGCCACCAGTGATGCGCGATTCGATGGCTACACCTTC.

The J gene is TRBJ1-1, the V gene TRBV15; D possibly corresponds to TRBD1 (6 bases). Trimming cost V 5 bases and J 3 bases, with 10 bases left between them. The CDR3 runs 13 residues. Per germline, CDR1 LNHNV and CDR2 YYDKDF (reference sequence). The CDR3 DNA reads as TGTGCCACCAGCGCTAAGGGGGACACTGAAGCTTTCTTT. Its translation: CATSAKGDTEAFF.

Comments on this clonotype: An end of the junction does not agree with germline; a read error may underlie this. The chain has TRBV5-4 and TRBJ2-1; no definite D call. CDR3 length: 17 residues. CDR1 is SGHNT, CDR2 YYREEE, per germline (reference sequence). The CDR3 reads CASSLVSFSHSYNEKFF. The CDR3 DNA is TGTGCCAGCAGCTTGGTATCCTTCAGTCACTCCTACAATGAGAAGTTCTTC. The complete variable domain, with remaining parts taken from reference TRBV5-4 and TRBJ2-1, reads ETGVTQSPTHLIKTRGQQVTLRCSSQSGHNTVSWYQQALGQGPQFIFQYYREEENGRGNFPPRFSGLQFPNYSSELNVNALELDDSALYLCASSLVSFSHSYNEKFFGPGTRLTVL.

This clonotype was observed many times. The V and J genes are TRBV10-3 and TRBJ1-1, with a possible D match to TRBD1 (6 bases). Germline V gene sequence: CDR1 ENHRY, CDR2 SYGVKD. The CDR3 consists of 13 residues. V shed 10 bases and J shed 7 bases, with 19 bases lying between them. CDR3 residues: CATAGGKSNEAFF. CDR3 coding DNA: TGTGCCACCGCGGGGGGCAAGTCAAATGAAGCTTTCTTT.

This clonotype was detected a few times. This chain links TRBV5-5 with TRBJ2-2, with 10 bases aligning to TRBD2. V trimming: 2 bases; J trimming: 4 bases; junction bases outside the gene matches: 5. CDR3 length equals 16 residues. Germline V gives CDR1 SGHKS, CDR2 YYEKEE (reference sequence). The chain's CDR3 is CASSFISGRSTGELFF. In DNA form, the CDR3 reads TGTGCCAGCAGCTTTATTAGCGGGAGGAGCACCGGGGAGCTGTTTTTT.

V and J are TRBV20-1 and TRBJ1-1; 11 bases map to TRBD1. Per the germline V gene, CDR1 is DFQATT and CDR2 is SNEGSKA (reference sequence). The CDR3 is made up of 15 amino acids. Unmatched junction bases numbered 8, after V lost 1 base and J lost 7 bases. The CDR3 loop reads CSARGDGTGGIEAFF. The CDR3, as DNA: TGCAGTGCTAGAGGAGATGGGACAGGGGGAATTGAAGCTTTCTTT.

This clonotype was found many times. The genes are TRBV27 and TRBJ2-5; D possibly corresponds to TRBD2 (6 bases). V gave up 1 base and J gave up 1 base, with 13 bases separating them. This CDR3 has 16 amino acids. CDR1 is MNHEY and CDR2 is SMNVEV in the germline V gene (reference sequence). CDR3 in DNA: TGTGCCAGCAGTTTATACCGGGAGCCTCCCCAAGAGACCCAGTACTTC. Translated, it gives CASSLYREPPQETQYF.

Regarding this clonotype: A clone one base away is much larger, so this may be a read error. This chain links TRBV12-3 or TRBV12-4 with TRBJ2-3, with D maybe TRBD2 (5 bases). V lost 6 bases and J 0 bases, leaving 10 bases between the germline ends. There are 14 residues in the CDR3. The CDR3 is CASSLSESTDTQYF. The DNA for the CDR3 is TGTGCCAGCAGCCTTAGCGAGAGCACAGATACGCAGTATTTT.

With regard to this clonotype: The junction departs from the called germline gene at one end, perhaps through a read error. The chain is built from TRBV6-1 and TRBJ2-7; D perhaps matches TRBD1 (6 bases). Germline V gene sequence: CDR1 MNHNS, CDR2 SASEGT. This CDR3 comprises 15 residues. This CDR3 reads CAISDAFRQAHEQYF. CDR3 DNA sequence: TGTGCCATCAGTGATGCTTTCCGACAGGCTCACGAGCAGTACTTC.

This clonotype was detected ten times or more. Mismatch with germline at one junction end may stem from a read error. The chain links TRBV19 to TRBJ1-2; a weak D match, TRBD1 (5 bases). The germline V gene has CDR1 LNHDA and CDR2 SQIVND (reference sequence). The CDR3 is 14 residues long. The DNA for the CDR3 is TGTGCCAGTAGTCGGGGGACCACTGACTATAGCTACACCTTC. Its translation: CASSRGTTDYSYTF.

This clonotype was counted ten times or more. The rearrangement joins TRBV28 to TRBJ1-2, with D possibly being TRBD1 (5 bases). The CDR3 totals 17 residues. Germline V CDR1 and CDR2: MDHEN, SYDVKM. The ends were cut back, 7 bases at V and 3 bases at J, with 24 bases in the middle. The CDR3 region is CASTIAGRKGTDYGYTF. The CDR3 DNA reads as TGTGCCAGCACTATAGCGGGGAGAAAGGGGACGGACTATGGCTACACCTTC.

This clonotype was seen more than once but under ten times. This sequence may be a read error, since a much larger clone differs from it by one base. The V gene is TRBV5-1, the J gene TRBJ2-3; the D is unclear. Germline V CDR1 and CDR2: SGHRS, YFSETQ. The CDR3 spans 12 residues. The CDR3: CASGLEVDTQYF. CDR3 bases: TGCGCCAGCGGCTTGGAAGTAGATACGCAGTATTTT.

This clonotype showed up many times. The chain uses TRBV7-2 and TRBJ1-5; 8 nucleotides match TRBD1. Germline V gene lookup returns CDR1 SGHTA and CDR2 FQGNSA. CDR3 length: 13 amino acids. J gave up 6 bases and V 5 bases, and 3 bases lay outside the gene matches. In nucleotides, the CDR3 is TGTGCCAGCAGCGCCAGGGGGCTTCAGCCCCAGCATTTT. Translation gives CASSARGLQPQHF.

This clonotype was seen more than once but under ten times. The chain has TRBV6-2 or TRBV6-3 and TRBJ1-5; perhaps TRBD1 as D (6 bases). This CDR3 spans 13 amino acids. Germline-derived CDR1 and CDR2 are MNHEY and SVGEGT. The germline V and J ends were trimmed by 7 bases and 1 base, with 8 bases remaining between them. In DNA, the CDR3 is TGTGCCAGCAACGACAGGAGCAATCAGCCCCAGCATTTT. Translating it yields CASNDRSNQPQHF.

Only one count was recorded for this clonotype. Germline is not matched at one junction end, which may reflect a read error. The chain carries TRBV7-6 and TRBJ1-4; D not certain. The CDR3 consists of 11 residues. Germline loops: CDR1 SGHVS, CDR2 FNYEAQ. The CDR3 spells CARSAFGEMFF. In DNA form, the CDR3 reads TGCGCCAGGAGCGCCTTTGGGGAAATGTTTTTT.

This clonotype has a count of ten or more. This chain uses TRBV19 with TRBJ1-1, with D unclear. Germline V gene sequence: CDR1 LNHDA, CDR2 SQIVND (reference sequence). This CDR3 spans 14 amino acids. V was pared by 2 bases and J by 1 base, with 8 bases between. The CDR3 DNA reads as TGTGCCAGTAGTATATCGGCGGCGAACACTGAAGCTTTCTTT. Amino acids: CASSISAANTEAFF.

This clonotype was counted ten times or more. This rearrangement joins TRBV28 to TRBJ2-3, with D tentatively TRBD2 (5 bases). The CDR3 loop spans 11 amino acids. The V end lost 7 bases, the J end lost 9 bases, and 11 bases lay between the germline ends. CDR1 is MDHEN, CDR2 SYDVKM, per germline. The CDR3 nucleotides read TGTGCCAGCACCCGAGAGCGGACGCAGTATTTT. The encoded protein is CASTRERTQYF.